This record covers a single T cell receptor (beta chain). What it binds is not known. There are 16 residues in the CDR3. After removal of 1 base from V and 6 bases from J, the junction contained 4 bases not matched to a gene. TCRdb processed the RT-PCR reads anew with MiXCR; each CDR3 protein has one entry. This sample yields 710,000 or so distinct CDR3 sequences, of which about a sixth are seen a single time; roughly 10% belongs to the top ten. These data belong to a study of response to subunit inactivated influenza vaccine. General study results and limits: After each seasonal influenza vaccination, few new T cells are recruited, the authors suggested.

The chain is built from TRBV12-3 or TRBV12-4 and TRBJ2-2; 11 bases line up with TRBD2. The clonotype was recovered from a man in his fifties or sixties who received an inactivated influenza vaccine. The sample consisted of PBMCs from blood, taken approximately 13 days after vaccination. The CDR3 here is CASSLGSGGAPGELFF. DNA for the CDR3: TGTGCCAGCAGTTTAGGTAGCGGGGGGGCCCCCGGGGAGCTGTTTTTT.